This TCR beta chain was obtained from a study of T-cell memory formation after mild COVID-19. About the research overall: TCR clusters were mostly confined to one donor each.

Concerning this clonotype: Antigen: not known.

Study-level findings and limits: CD4+ contracting clones were found mainly in CM and EM, and CD8+ ones in EMRA. The study detected some responding clones in pre-infection memory, suggesting cross-reactive memory joined. Whereas later expanders leaned CD4+, clones contracting day 15 to 85 showed a balanced CD4/CD8 makeup.

Germline V gene data show CDR1 as SGHRS and CDR2 as YFSETQ. Trimming cost V 4 bases and J 0 bases, with 17 bases left between them. The CDR3 sequence is 17 residues long. TCRdb re-called the 5' RACE reads through MiXCR, storing one row per CDR3 protein. The sample shows approximately 390,000 distinct CDR3 sequences, roughly 15% of them seen only once. The gene calls are TRBV5-1 and TRBJ2-1; D uncertain. The source is a man younger than 35 who had mild COVID-19 (a few samples of this study predate the infection). Cell type and time point are not known. The source material was PBMCs or a T cell subset sorted from them (not recorded which). CDR3 sequence: CASSLPTVSSSYNEQFF. The CDR3, as DNA: TGCGCCAGCAGCCTACCGACCGTATCGAGCTCCTACAATGAGCAGTTCTTC.